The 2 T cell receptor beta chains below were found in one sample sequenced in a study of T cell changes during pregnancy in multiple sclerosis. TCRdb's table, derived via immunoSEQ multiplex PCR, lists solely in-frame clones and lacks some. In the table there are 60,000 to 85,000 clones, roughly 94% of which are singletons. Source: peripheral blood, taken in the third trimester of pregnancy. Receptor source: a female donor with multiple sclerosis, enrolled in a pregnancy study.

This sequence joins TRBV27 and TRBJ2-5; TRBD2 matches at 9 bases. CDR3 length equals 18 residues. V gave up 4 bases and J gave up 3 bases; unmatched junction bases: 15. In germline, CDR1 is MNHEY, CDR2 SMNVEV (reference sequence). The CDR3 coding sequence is TGTGCCAGCAGTTCATCTGGGACTAGCTCGTATCCAAAAGAGACCCAGTACTTC. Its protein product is CASSSSGTSSYPKETQYF.

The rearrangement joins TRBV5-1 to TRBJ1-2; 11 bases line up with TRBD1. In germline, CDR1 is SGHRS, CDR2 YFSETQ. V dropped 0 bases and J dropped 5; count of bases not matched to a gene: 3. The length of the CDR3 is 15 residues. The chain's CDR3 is CASSLEGTGGYGYTF. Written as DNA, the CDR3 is TGCGCCAGCAGCTTGGAGGGGACAGGGGGTTATGGCTACACCTTC.